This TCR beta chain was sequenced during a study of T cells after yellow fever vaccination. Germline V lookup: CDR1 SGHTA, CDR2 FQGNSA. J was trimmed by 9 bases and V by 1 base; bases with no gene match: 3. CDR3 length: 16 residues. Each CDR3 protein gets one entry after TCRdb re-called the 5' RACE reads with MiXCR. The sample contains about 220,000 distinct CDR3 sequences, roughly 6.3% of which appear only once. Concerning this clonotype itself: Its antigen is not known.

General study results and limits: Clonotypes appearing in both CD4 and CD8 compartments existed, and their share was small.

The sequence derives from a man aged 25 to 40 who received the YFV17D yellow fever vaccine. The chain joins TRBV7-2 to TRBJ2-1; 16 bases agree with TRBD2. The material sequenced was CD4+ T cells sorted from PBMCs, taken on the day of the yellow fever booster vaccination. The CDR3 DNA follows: TGTGCCAGCAGCTTAGGGGGACTAGCGGGAGGGAGTGAGCAGTTCTTC. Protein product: CASSLGGLAGGSEQFF. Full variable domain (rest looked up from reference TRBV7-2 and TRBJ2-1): GAGVSQSPSNKVTEKGKDVELRCDPISGHTALYWYRQSLGQGLEFLIYFQGNSAPDKSGLPSDRFSAERTGGSVSTLTIQRTQQEDSAVYLCASSLGGLAGGSEQFFGPGTRLTVL.